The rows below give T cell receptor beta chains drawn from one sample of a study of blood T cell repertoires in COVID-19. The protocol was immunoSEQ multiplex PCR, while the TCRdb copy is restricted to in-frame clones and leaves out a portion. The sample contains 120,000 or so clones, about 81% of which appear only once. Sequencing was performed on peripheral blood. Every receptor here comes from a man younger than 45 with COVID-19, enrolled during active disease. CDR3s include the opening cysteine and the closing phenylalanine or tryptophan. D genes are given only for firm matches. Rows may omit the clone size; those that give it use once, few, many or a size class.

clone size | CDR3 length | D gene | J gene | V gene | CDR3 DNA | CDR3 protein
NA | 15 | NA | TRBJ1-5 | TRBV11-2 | TGTGCCAGCAGCTTAGACAGGGTTGGCAATCAGCCCCAGCATTTT | CASSLDRVGNQPQHF
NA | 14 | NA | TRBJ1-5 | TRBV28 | TGTGCCAGCAGCCCGGGGATCAGCAATCAGCCCCAGCATTTT | CASSPGISNQPQHF
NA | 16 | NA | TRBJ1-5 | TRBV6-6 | TGTGCCAGCAGTTACGGCCAGGGTGCCAGCAATCAGCCCCAGCATTTT | CASSYGQGASNQPQHF
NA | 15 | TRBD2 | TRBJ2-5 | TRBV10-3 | TGTGCCATCAGTGGGACTAGCGGAAGTCAAGAGACCCAGTACTTC | CAISGTSGSQETQYF
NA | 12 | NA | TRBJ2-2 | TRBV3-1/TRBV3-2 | TGTGCCAGCAGCCAATTGTACGGGGAGCTGTTTTTT | CASSQLYGELFF
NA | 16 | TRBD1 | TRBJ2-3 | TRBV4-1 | TGCGCCAGCAGCCAAGCCCGGGACAGGGGCGCAGATACGCAGTATTTT | CASSQARDRGADTQYF
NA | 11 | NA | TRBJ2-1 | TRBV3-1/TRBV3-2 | TGTGCCAGCAGCCGCGGAGATGAGCAGTTCTTC | CASSRGDEQFF
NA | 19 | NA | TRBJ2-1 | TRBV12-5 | TGTGCTAGTGGTTTGGATGGAAGTAAACCAGGGGCCCGCTACAATGAGCAGTTCTTC | CASGLDGSKPGARYNEQFF
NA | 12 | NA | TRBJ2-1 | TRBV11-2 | TGTGCCAGCAGCCGGGTTAACAATGAGCAGTTCTTC | CASSRVNNEQFF
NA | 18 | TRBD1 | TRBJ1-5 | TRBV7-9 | TGTGCCAGCAGCCCCCAGAACGACAGGGGGGGGAGCAATCAGCCCCAGCATTTT | CASSPQNDRGGSNQPQHF
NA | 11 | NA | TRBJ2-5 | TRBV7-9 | TGTGCCAGCAGCTCCCGAGATAACGAATACTTC | CASSSRDNEYF
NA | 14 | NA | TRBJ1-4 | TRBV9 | TGTGCCAGCAGCGTAGGGTTTACTGGTGAAAAACTGTTTTTT | CASSVGFTGEKLFF
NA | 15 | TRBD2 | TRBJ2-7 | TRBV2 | TGTGCCAGCAGCGCCTCTAGCGGGAGTTCCTACGAGCAGTACTTC | CASSASSGSSYEQYF
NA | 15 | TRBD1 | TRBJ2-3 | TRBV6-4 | TGTGCCAGCAGCCCCGGGACAGTAAGCACAGATACGCAGTATTTT | CASSPGTVSTDTQYF
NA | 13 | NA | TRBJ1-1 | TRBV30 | TGTGCCTGGAGTCGGGATATGAACACTGAAGCTTTCTTT | CAWSRDMNTEAFF
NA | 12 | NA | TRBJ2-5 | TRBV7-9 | TGTGCCAGCCGGGACTTAAAAGAGACCCAGTACTTC | CASRDLKETQYF
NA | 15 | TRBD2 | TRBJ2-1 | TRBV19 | TGTGCCAGTAGTCGTAGCGGGGACCCTTACAATGAGCAGTTCTTC | CASSRSGDPYNEQFF
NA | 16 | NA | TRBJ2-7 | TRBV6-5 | TGTGCCAGCAGTTACCTAGGCAGGGGAGGGTTCCACGAGCAGTACTTC | CASSYLGRGGFHEQYF
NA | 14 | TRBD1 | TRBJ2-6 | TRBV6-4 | TGTGCCGAACCCCTGGGACAGGGCCGCAACGTCCTGACTTTC | CAEPLGQGRNVLTF
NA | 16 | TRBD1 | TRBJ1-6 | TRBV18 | TGTGCCAGCTCACCAAGGCCCGGGACAGCAAATTCACCCCTCCACTTT | CASSPRPGTANSPLHF
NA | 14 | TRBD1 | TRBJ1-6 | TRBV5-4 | TGTGCCAGCAGCTTGGGACAGGGGAATTCACCCCTCCACTTT | CASSLGQGNSPLHF
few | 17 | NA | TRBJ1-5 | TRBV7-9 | TGTGCCAGCAGCTTAGGAGACACTCGGGGAGGGGATCAGCCCCAGCATTTT | CASSLGDTRGGDQPQHF
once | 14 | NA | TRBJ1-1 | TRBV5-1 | TGCGCCAGCAGCCCCATGACAGTTAACACTGAAGCTTTCTTT | CASSPMTVNTEAFF
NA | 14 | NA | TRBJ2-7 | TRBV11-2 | TGTGCCAGCAGCCCCCTGGGGGGGCCATTAGAGCAGTACTTC | CASSPLGGPLEQYF
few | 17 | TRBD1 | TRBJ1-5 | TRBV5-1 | TGCGCCAGCAGCTTGGCCCCCTCAGGGGGCAAGACTAAGCCCCAGCATTTT | CASSLAPSGGKTKPQHF
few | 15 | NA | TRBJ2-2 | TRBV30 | TGTGCCTGGGTCCGGCGGGGACGAGGGACCGGGGAGCTGTTTTTT | CAWVRRGRGTGELFF
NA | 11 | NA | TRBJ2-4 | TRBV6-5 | TGTGCCACAAGGGGCGCGAACATTCAGTACTTC | CATRGANIQYF
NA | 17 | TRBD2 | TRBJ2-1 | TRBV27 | TGTGCCAGCAGTTTATACCAGCGGGGGTTCTCAATAAATGAGCAGTTCTTC | CASSLYQRGFSINEQFF
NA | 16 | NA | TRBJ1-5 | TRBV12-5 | TGTGCTAGTGGTTTTTTCGAGAGACCGGGTTTAAAGGCCCAGCATTTT | CASGFFERPGLKAQHF
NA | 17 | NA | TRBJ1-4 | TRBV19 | TGTGCCAGTAGTTCCGTCTATTCTACCGCAACTAATGAAAAACTGTTTTTT | CASSSVYSTATNEKLFF
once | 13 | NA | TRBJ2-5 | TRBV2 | TGTGCCAGCAGTGAGAACTCCGGCGGGACCCAGTACTTC | CASSENSGGTQYF
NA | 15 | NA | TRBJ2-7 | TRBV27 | TGTGCCAGCAGTTTAAAAGGGGGTGCTACCTACGAGCAGTACTTC | CASSLKGGATYEQYF
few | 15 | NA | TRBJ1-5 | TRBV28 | TGTGCCAGCTGTCCAGGGAACGGCATCAATCAGCCCCAGCATTTT | CASCPGNGINQPQHF
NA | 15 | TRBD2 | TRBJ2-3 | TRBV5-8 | TGTGCCAGCAGCACGGGACTAGCGGGGTGGGATACGCAGTATTTT | CASSTGLAGWDTQYF
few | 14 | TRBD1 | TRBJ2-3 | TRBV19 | TGTGCCAGTAGTATCCAGGGGGCGGCAGATACGCAGTATTTT | CASSIQGAADTQYF
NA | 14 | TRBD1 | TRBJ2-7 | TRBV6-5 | TGTGCCAGCAGTTACCGGGACAGGGGGGATGAGCAGTACTTC | CASSYRDRGDEQYF
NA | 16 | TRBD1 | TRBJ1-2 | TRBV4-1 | TGCGCCAGCAGCCTACACCTGGGACAGTTAGAAAACGGCTACACCTTC | CASSLHLGQLENGYTF
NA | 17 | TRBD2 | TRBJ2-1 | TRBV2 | TGTGCCAGCAGTGTCGACCTTAGCGGGAGCTCCTACAATGAGCAGTTCTTC | CASSVDLSGSSYNEQFF
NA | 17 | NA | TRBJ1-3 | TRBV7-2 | TGTGCCAGCAGCTTAAAGTCAGGACAGATCTCTGGAAACACCATATATTTT | CASSLKSGQISGNTIYF
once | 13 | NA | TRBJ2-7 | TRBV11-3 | TGTGCCAGCAGCTTAGGTAGCGCCTACGAGCAGTACTTC | CASSLGSAYEQYF